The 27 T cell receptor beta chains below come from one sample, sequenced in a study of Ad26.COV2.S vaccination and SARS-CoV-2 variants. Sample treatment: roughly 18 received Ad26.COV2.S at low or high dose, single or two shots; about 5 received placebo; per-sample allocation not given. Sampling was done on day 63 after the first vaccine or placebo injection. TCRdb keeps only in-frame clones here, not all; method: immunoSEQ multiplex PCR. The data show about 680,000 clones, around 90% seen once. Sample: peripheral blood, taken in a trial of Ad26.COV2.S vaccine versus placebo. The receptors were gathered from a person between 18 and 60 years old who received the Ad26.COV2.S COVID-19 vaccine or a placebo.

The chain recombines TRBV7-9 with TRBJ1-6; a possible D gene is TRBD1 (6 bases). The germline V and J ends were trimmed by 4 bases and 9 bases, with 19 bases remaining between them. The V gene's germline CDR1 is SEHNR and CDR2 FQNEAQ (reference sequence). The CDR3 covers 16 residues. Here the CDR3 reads CASSSPPSGERSPLHF. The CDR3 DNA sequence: TGTGCCAGCAGCTCGCCCCCGTCAGGGGAACGTTCACCCCTCCACTTT.

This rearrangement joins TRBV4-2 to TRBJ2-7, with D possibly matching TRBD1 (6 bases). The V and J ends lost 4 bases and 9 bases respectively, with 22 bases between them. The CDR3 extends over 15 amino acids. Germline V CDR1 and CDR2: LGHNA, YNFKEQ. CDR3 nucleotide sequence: TGTGCCAGCAGCCGAGAAAAGGGGGAAGTGGGTTGGCAGTACTTC. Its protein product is CASSREKGEVGWQYF.

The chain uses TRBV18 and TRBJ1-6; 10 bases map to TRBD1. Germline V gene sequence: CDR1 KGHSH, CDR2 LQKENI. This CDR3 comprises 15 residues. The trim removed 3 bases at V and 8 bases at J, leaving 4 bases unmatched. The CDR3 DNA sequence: TGTGCCAGCTCACCCGACAGGGGGCTGCATTCACCCCTCCACTTT. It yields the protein CASSPDRGLHSPLHF.

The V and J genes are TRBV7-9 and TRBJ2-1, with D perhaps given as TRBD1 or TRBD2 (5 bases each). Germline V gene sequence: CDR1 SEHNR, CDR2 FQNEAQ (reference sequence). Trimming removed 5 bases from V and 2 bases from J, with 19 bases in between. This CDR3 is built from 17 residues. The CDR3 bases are TGTGCCAGCAGCCCCGGGACGCTGAGTTGGACCTACAATGAGCAGTTCTTC. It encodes CASSPGTLSWTYNEQFF.

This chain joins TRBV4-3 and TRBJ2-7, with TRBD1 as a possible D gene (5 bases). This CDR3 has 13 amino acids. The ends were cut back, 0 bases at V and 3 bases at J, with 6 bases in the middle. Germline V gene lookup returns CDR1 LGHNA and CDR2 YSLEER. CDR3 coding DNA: TGCGCCAGCAGCCAAGAGCAGGGCTACGAGCAGTACTTC. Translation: CASSQEQGYEQYF.

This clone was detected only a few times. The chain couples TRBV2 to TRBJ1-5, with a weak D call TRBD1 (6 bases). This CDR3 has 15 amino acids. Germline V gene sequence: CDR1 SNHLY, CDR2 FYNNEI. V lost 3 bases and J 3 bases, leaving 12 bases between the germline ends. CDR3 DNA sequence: TGTGCCAGCAGTGAGGAGACAGGCGTCAATCAGCCCCAGCATTTT. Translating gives CASSEETGVNQPQHF.

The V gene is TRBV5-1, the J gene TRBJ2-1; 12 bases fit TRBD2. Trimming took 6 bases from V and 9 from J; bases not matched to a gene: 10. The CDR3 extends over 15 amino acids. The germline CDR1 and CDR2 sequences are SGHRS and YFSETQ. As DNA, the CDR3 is TGCGCCAGCATACCTCTAGCGGGAGGGCAGAGTGAGCAGTTCTTC. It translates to CASIPLAGGQSEQFF.

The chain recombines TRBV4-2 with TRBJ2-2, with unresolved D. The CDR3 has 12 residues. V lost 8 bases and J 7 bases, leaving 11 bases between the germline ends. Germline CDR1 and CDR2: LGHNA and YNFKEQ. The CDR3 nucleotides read TGTGCCAGCGTCGGACCGGGCGGGGAGCTGTTTTTT. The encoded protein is CASVGPGGELFF.

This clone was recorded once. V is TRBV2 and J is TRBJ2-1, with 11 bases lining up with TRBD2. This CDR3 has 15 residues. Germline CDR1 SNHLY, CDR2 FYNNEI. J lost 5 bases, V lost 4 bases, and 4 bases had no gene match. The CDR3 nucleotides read TGTGCCAGCAGTGCGGTGACTAGCGGGGACAATGAGCAGTTCTTC. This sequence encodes CASSAVTSGDNEQFF.

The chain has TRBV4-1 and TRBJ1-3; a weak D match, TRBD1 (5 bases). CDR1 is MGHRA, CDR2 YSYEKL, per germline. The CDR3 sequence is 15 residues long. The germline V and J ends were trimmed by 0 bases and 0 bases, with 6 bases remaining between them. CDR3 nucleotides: TGCGCCAGCAGCCAAGATCAGGGCTCTGGAAACACCATATATTTT. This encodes CASSQDQGSGNTIYF.

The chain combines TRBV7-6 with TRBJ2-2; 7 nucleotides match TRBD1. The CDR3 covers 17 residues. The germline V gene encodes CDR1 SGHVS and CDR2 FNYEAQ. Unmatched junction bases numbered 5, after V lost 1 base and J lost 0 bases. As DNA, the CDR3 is TGTGCCAGCAGCTTAGAGTTGACAGGGACGAACACCGGGGAGCTGTTTTTT. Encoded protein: CASSLELTGTNTGELFF.

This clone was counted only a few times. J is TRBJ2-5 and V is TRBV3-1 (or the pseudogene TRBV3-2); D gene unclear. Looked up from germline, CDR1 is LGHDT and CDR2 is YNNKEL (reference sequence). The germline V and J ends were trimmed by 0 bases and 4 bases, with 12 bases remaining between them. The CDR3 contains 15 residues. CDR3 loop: CASSQELDWVETQYF. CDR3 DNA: TGTGCCAGCAGCCAAGAGTTGGATTGGGTAGAGACCCAGTACTTC.

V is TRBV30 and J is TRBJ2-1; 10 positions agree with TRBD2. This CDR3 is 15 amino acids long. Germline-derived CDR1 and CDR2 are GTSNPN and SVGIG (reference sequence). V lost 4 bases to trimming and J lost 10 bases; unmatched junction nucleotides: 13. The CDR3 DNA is TGTGCCTGGAAGGAGCTGGGACTAGCGAGAAGGGAGCAGTTCTTC. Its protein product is CAWKELGLARREQFF.

CDR3 residues: CASGVGSFVHTF. In nucleotides, the CDR3 is TGCGCCAGCGGAGTGGGGAGTTTCGTGCACACCTTC. The J gene is TRBJ1-2, the V gene TRBV5-1; D not certain. V dropped 7 bases and J dropped 12 bases, with 19 bases sitting between them. CDR3 length equals 12 residues. Germline V gene sequence: CDR1 SGHRS, CDR2 YFSETQ.

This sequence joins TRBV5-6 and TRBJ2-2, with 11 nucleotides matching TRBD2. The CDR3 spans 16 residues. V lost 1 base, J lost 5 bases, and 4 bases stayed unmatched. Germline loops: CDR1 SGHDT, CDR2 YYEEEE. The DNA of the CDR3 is TGTGCCAGCAGCTTGACTAGCGGGAGTGGTACCGGGGAGCTGTTTTTT. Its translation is CASSLTSGSGTGELFF.

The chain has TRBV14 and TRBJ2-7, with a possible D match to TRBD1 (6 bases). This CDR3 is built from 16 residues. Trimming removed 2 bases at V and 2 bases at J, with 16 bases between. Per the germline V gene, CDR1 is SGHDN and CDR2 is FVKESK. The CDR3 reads CASSQWDTPRPYEQYF. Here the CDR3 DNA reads TGTGCCAGCAGCCAATGGGACACCCCGAGGCCCTACGAGCAGTACTTC. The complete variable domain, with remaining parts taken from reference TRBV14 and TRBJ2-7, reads EAGVTQFPSHSVIEKGQTVTLRCDPISGHDNLYWYRRVMGKEIKFLLHFVKESKQDESGMPNNRFLAERTGGTYSTLKVQPAELEDSGVYFCASSQWDTPRPYEQYFGPGTRLTVT.

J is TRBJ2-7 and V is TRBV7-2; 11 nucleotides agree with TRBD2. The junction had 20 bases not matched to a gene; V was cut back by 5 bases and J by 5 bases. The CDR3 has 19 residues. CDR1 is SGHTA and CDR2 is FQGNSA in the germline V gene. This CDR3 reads CASSPTRETSGSWADEQYF. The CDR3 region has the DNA TGTGCCAGCAGCCCCACGAGAGAAACTAGCGGGAGCTGGGCGGACGAGCAGTACTTC.

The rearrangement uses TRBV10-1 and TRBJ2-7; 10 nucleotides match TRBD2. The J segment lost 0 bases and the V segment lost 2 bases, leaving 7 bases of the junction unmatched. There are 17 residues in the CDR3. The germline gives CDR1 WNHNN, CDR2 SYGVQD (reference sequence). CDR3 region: CASSERRTSGSSYEQYF. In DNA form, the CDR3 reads TGCGCCAGCAGTGAGCGCCGGACTAGCGGAAGCTCCTACGAGCAGTACTTC.

CDR3 loop: CASSRTGKGYTF. CDR3 bases: TGTGCCAGCAGCCGGACAGGGAAAGGCTACACCTTC. V and J are TRBV2 and TRBJ1-2, with TRBD1 matching 8 bases. The CDR3 totals 12 residues. Germline V gives CDR1 SNHLY, CDR2 FYNNEI. J lost 8 bases, V lost 6 bases, and 5 bases had no gene match.

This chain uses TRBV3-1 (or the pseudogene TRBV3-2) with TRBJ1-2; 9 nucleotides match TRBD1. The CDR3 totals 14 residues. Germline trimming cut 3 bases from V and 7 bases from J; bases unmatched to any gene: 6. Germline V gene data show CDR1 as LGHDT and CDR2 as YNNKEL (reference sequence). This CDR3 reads CASSQVTGGLGYTF. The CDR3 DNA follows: TGTGCCAGCAGCCAGGTTACAGGGGGCCTTGGCTACACCTTC.

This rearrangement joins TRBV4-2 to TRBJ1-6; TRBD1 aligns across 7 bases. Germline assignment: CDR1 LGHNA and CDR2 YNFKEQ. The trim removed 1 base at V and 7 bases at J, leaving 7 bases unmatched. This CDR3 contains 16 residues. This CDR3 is CASSQVPTGKNSPLHF. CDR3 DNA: TGTGCCAGCAGCCAAGTGCCGACAGGGAAAAATTCACCCCTCCACTTT.

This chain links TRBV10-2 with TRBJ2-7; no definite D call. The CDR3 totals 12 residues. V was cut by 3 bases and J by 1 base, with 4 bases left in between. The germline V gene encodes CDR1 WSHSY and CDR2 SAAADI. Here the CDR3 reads CASSEGSYEQYF. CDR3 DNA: TGCGCCAGCAGTGAAGGATCCTACGAGCAGTACTTC.

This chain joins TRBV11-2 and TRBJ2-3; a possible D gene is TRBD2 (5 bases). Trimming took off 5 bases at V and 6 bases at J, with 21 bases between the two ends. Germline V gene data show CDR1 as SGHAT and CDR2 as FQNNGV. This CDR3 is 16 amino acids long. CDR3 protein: CASSKLGWGYSDTQYF. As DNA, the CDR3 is TGTGCCAGCAGCAAACTAGGGTGGGGATATTCTGATACGCAGTATTTT.

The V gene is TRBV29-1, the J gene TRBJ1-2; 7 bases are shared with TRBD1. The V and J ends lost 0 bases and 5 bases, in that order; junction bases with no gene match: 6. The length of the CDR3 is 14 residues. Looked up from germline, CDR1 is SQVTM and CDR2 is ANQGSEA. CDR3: CSVEELDRSYGYTF. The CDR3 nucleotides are TGCAGCGTTGAAGAGTTGGACAGGTCGTATGGCTACACCTTC.

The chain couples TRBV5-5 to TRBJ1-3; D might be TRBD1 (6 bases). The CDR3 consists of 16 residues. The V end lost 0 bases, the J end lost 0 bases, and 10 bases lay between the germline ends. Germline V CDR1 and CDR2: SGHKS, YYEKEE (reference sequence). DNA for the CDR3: TGTGCCAGCAGCTTGGTACAGGGATACTCTGGAAACACCATATATTTT. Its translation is CASSLVQGYSGNTIYF.

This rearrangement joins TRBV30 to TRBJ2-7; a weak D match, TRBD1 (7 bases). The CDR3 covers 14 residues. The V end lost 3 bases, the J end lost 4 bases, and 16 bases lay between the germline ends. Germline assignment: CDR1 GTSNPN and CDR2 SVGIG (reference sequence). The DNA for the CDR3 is TGTGCCTGGAGGGGGGGACAGACACATTACGAGCAGTACTTC. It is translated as CAWRGGQTHYEQYF.

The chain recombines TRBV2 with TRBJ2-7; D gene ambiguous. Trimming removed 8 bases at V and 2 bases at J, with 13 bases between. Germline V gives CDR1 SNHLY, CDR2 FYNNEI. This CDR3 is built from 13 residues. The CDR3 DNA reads TGTGCCAGCTTGACGGGCTTTGCCTACGAGCAGTACTTC. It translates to CASLTGFAYEQYF.